The 18 T cell receptor beta chains below come from one sample, sequenced in a study of cytomegalovirus exposure and HLA in healthy donors. The primer mix had 60 Vbeta and 13 Jbeta primers. Libraries were prepared by immunoSEQ multiplex PCR; TCRdb keeps only in-frame clonotypes and omits some of them. The table records about 140,000 clones, around 57% of them present only once. Material: PBMCs. These receptors were collected from a male donor in good health and CMV-seronegative.

CDR3 coding DNA: TGCGCCAGCAGCGCGGGACAGGGACCCTACGAGCAGTACTTC. The encoded protein is CASSAGQGPYEQYF. The rearrangement links TRBV5-1 to TRBJ2-7; the match to TRBD1 covers 9 bases. Per the germline V gene, CDR1 is SGHRS and CDR2 is YFSETQ. The V gene end was trimmed by 4 bases and the J gene end by 2 bases; junction bases not matched to a gene: 4. The CDR3 is 14 amino acids.

The genes are TRBV6-5 and TRBJ2-5; 11 bases are a match to TRBD2. With 7 bases clipped from V and 2 bases from J, the junction kept 6 bases outside the gene matches. This CDR3 has 15 residues. In germline, CDR1 is MNHEY, CDR2 SVGAGI. CDR3 nucleotides: TGTGCCAGCACCTACAGGACTAGCGGGCAAGAGACCCAGTACTTC. It codes for CASTYRTSGQETQYF.

The V gene is TRBV18, the J gene TRBJ1-1; weak D call: TRBD1 (6 bases). The CDR3 totals 13 residues. Germline CDR1 is KGHSH and CDR2 is LQKENI. V lost 1 base to trimming and J lost 6 bases, with 9 bases between them. The CDR3 bases are TGTGCCAGCTCACCACGACAGGCCGCTGAAGCTTTCTTT. This gives the protein CASSPRQAAEAFF.

The chain uses TRBV7-2 and TRBJ1-1; D gene unclear. Germline loops: CDR1 SGHTA, CDR2 FQGNSA. The CDR3 consists of 14 residues. V was shortened by 2 bases and J by 1 base, with 8 bases between the two germline ends. The CDR3 here is CASSLRRRNTEAFF. As DNA, the CDR3 is TGTGCCAGCAGCTTACGGCGGAGGAACACTGAAGCTTTCTTT.

The chain joins TRBV7-2 to TRBJ2-3; TRBD1 might be the D (5 bases). The CDR3 is made up of 14 amino acids. V shed 3 bases and J shed 6 bases, with 13 bases lying between them. The V gene's germline CDR1 is SGHTA and CDR2 FQGNSA. CDR3 region: CASSLWQGRDTQYF. The CDR3, as DNA: TGTGCCAGCAGCTTGTGGCAGGGTAGGGATACGCAGTATTTT.

This chain connects TRBV15 to TRBJ2-6, with 9 bases fitting TRBD1. The CDR3 is made up of 18 amino acids. In germline, CDR1 is LNHNV, CDR2 YYDKDF (reference sequence). After removal of 5 bases from V and 0 bases from J, the junction contained 8 bases not matched to a gene. As DNA, the CDR3 is TGTGCCACCAGCGCTTCGGGGACAGGGATCTCTGGGGCCAACGTCCTGACTTTC. Translation gives CATSASGTGISGANVLTF.

This clone has just one count. The rearrangement links TRBV5-1 to TRBJ2-1; TRBD1 matches 7 bases. J was trimmed by 8 bases and V by 1 base; bases with no gene match: 3. The CDR3 length is 13 residues. Germline V gene sequence: CDR1 SGHRS, CDR2 YFSETQ. CDR3 nucleotides: TGCGCCAGCAGCTTGAGCCAGGGGGATGAGCAGTTCTTC. It is translated as CASSLSQGDEQFF.

The rearrangement links TRBV7-2 to TRBJ2-7; the match to TRBD2 covers 12 bases. Unmatched junction bases numbered 6, after V lost 4 bases and J lost 5 bases. The CDR3 totals 15 residues. The V gene's germline CDR1 is SGHTA and CDR2 FQGNSA. This chain's CDR3 is CASSSSSGGAHEQYF. CDR3 nucleotides: TGTGCCAGCAGCTCATCTAGCGGGGGGGCCCACGAGCAGTACTTC. The entire variable domain, with the rest obtained from reference TRBV7-2 and TRBJ2-7, is as follows: GAGVSQSPSNKVTEKGKDVELRCDPISGHTALYWYRQSLGQGLEFLIYFQGNSAPDKSGLPSDRFSAERTGGSVSTLTIQRTQQEDSAVYLCASSSSSGGAHEQYFGPGTRLTVT.

The rearrangement uses TRBV7-6 and TRBJ2-3; 9 bases line up with TRBD2. The CDR3 length is 15 residues. The V and J ends lost 5 bases and 4 bases, in that order; junction bases with no gene match: 7. The germline gives CDR1 SGHVS, CDR2 FNYEAQ. As DNA, the CDR3 is TGTGCCAGCAGCCCCAGCGGGGGGCGGGCAGATACGCAGTATTTT. Protein product: CASSPSGGRADTQYF.

The rearrangement uses TRBV2 and TRBJ2-1; the D is unclear. With 2 bases removed from V and 6 bases from J, the gap between germline ends came to 17 bases. Germline assignment: CDR1 SNHLY and CDR2 FYNNEI. The CDR3 contains 16 residues. Written as DNA, the CDR3 is TGTGCCAGCAGTGAATTGGTGGGCAGCACCGGCAATGAGCAGTTCTTC. Encoded protein: CASSELVGSTGNEQFF.

This clone was seen only once. V is TRBV5-1 and J is TRBJ1-2, with D possibly matching TRBD1 (5 bases). The CDR3 has 13 residues. Trimming pared 4 bases from V and 4 bases from J, leaving 11 bases between. Germline values: CDR1 SGHRS, CDR2 YFSETQ. The CDR3 region has the DNA TGCGCCAGCAGCCACAGGCGAGGCTATGGCTACACCTTC. It codes for CASSHRRGYGYTF.

This clone has only a few counts. This chain links TRBV7-9 with TRBJ1-6, with D possibly TRBD1 on 6 matching bases. The CDR3 consists of 14 residues. Germline lookup yields CDR1 SEHNR and CDR2 FQNEAQ (reference sequence). The ends were cut back, 5 bases at V and 7 bases at J, with 12 bases in the middle. The CDR3 nucleotides are TGTGCCAGCAGCCGGGACATGGACAATTCACCCCTCCACTTT. As protein: CASSRDMDNSPLHF.

The chain employs TRBV6-1 and TRBJ1-2; TRBD1 matches 8 bases. The CDR3 is made up of 13 amino acids. The ends lost 6 bases at V and 7 bases at J; junction bases unmatched: 7. Germline CDR1 reads MNHNS; CDR2 reads SASEGT. In nucleotides, the CDR3 is TGTGCCAGCAGACGACAGGGGTCCGGTGGCTACACCTTC. Translating it yields CASRRQGSGGYTF.

The chain joins TRBV5-1 to TRBJ2-2; tentatively, D is TRBD1 (6 bases). CDR1 SGHRS and CDR2 YFSETQ come from the germline V gene. The CDR3 extends over 14 amino acids. The ends were cut back, 4 bases at V and 4 bases at J, with 11 bases in the middle. The CDR3 region has the DNA TGCGCCAGCAGCGTCCGGGACACCACCGGGGAGCTGTTTTTT. Translating gives CASSVRDTTGELFF. Full variable domain (rest looked up from reference TRBV5-1 and TRBJ2-2): KAGVTQTPRYLIKTRGQQVTLSCSPISGHRSVSWYQQTPGQGLQFLFEYFSETQRNKGNFPGRFSGRQFSNSRSEMNVSTLELGDSALYLCASSVRDTTGELFFGEGSRLTVL.

This clone has more than one count but fewer than ten. This chain uses TRBV5-4 with TRBJ1-4; tentatively, D is TRBD1 (5 bases). The CDR3 length is 14 residues. CDR1 and CDR2 (germline): SGHNT, YYREEE (reference sequence). V lost 4 bases to trimming and J lost 3 bases, with 10 bases between them. CDR3 in DNA: TGTGCCAGCAGCGAAACAGGCCCTAATGAAAAACTGTTTTTT. Its translation: CASSETGPNEKLFF.

The genes are TRBV9 and TRBJ2-1, with 15 bases identical to TRBD2. This CDR3 is 19 amino acids long. CDR1 and CDR2 from the germline V gene are SGDLS and YYNGEE. V dropped 4 bases and J dropped 2; count of bases not matched to a gene: 10. CDR3 bases: TGTGCCAGCAGCTCTCGCCGGACTAGCGGGGGGGCAACCTACAATGAGCAGTTCTTC. It specifies CASSSRRTSGGATYNEQFF. Drawing the rest from reference TRBV9 and TRBJ2-1, the complete variable domain is DSGVTQTPKHLITATGQRVTLRCSPRSGDLSVYWYQQSLDQGLQFLIQYYNGEERAKGNILERFSAQQFPDLHSELNLSSLELGDSALYFCASSSRRTSGGATYNEQFFGPGTRLTVL.

This clone was seen only a few times. The CDR3 coding sequence is TGTGCCAGCTCGTTTAACAGCGGGGAGAATGAAAAACTGTTTTTT. It yields the protein CASSFNSGENEKLFF. The rearrangement links TRBV18 to TRBJ1-4; D remains unclear. The V gene lost 6 bases and the J gene lost 5 bases, with 16 bases spanning the gap. The CDR3 is 15 residues long. Germline V gene sequence: CDR1 KGHSH, CDR2 LQKENI.

The CDR3 loop is CASSLDRGPLDTQYF. CDR3 bases: TGCGCCAGCAGCTTGGACAGGGGGCCCTTAGATACGCAGTATTTT. The chain uses TRBV5-1 and TRBJ2-3, with 9 bases lining up with TRBD1. This CDR3 region has 15 residues. Germline V gene data show CDR1 as SGHRS and CDR2 as YFSETQ. Trimming took 0 bases from V and 5 from J; bases not matched to a gene: 4.